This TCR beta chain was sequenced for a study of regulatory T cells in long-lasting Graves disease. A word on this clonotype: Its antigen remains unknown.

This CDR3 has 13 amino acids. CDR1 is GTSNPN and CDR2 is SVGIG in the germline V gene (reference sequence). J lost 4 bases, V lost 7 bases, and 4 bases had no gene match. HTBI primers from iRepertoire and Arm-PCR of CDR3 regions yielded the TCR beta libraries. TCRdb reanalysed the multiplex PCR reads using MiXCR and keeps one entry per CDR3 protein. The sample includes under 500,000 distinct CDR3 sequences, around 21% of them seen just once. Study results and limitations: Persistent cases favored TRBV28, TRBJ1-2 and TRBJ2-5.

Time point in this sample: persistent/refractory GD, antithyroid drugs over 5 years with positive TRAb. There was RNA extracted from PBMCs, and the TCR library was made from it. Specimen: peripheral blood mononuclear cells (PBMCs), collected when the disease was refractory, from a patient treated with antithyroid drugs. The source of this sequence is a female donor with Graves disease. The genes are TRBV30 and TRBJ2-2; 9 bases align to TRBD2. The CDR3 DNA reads TGTGCCTCGTCGACTAGCGGCACCGGGGAGCTGTTTTTT. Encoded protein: CASSTSGTGELFF.